These T cell receptor beta chains were read from a single sample in a study of T cells in Graves' hyperthyroidism and ophthalmopathy. Using its own MiXCR run on the multiplex PCR reads, TCRdb lists one record per CDR3 protein. The sample carries 350,000 to 400,000 distinct CDR3 sequences, about 18% recorded once. Sequenced sample: blood. These receptors all stem from a man younger than 35 with Graves' ophthalmopathy. Each CDR3 is given with its conserved first and last residue. Fields, in order: CDR3 DNA, CDR3 protein, CDR3 length, V gene, J gene, D gene, clone size. D genes are given only for firm matches. Size values are once, few and many counts, or a class for expanded clones, and some rows have none.

TGCGCCAGCAGCCAAGAAGGGGGAGAGGGACAGCTCACAGATACGCAGTATTTT	CASSQEGGEGQLTDTQYF	18	TRBV4-1	TRBJ2-3	TRBD1	.
TGTGCCAGCTCACCCCAAGAGTCTCTGGTACCGCTGAACAATGAGCAGTTCTTC	CASSPQESLVPLNNEQFF	18	TRBV18	TRBJ2-1	.	.
TGTGCCAGCGGGACTTACTCCTACGAGCAGTACTTC	CASGTYSYEQYF	12	TRBV12-3/TRBV12-4	TRBJ2-7	.	many
TGTGCCAGCAGCCACGCATTCGGACAGGCGGCCTCCTACGAGCAGTACTTC	CASSHAFGQAASYEQYF	17	TRBV3-1	TRBJ2-7	TRBD1	many
TGCGCCAGCAGCTTGATAGCCCTTTCCTACGAGCAGTACTTC	CASSLIALSYEQYF	14	TRBV5-1	TRBJ2-7	.	many
TGTGCCAGCAGCGTAGCAGGGGCGATGACTGAAGCTTTCTTT	CASSVAGAMTEAFF	14	TRBV9	TRBJ1-1	.	many
TGTGCCAGCAGTTTAGGAACAGGCCCAAAAAACACTGAAGCTTTCTTT	CASSLGTGPKNTEAFF	16	TRBV28	TRBJ1-1	.	few
TGCGCCAGCAGCTTAACAGGGGACGCGTTCACAGATACGCAGTATTTT	CASSLTGDAFTDTQYF	16	TRBV5-1	TRBJ2-3	TRBD1	few
TGTGCCAGCAGTCCCGCCCACAGGAGCTACAATGAGCAGTTCTTC	CASSPAHRSYNEQFF	15	TRBV12-3/TRBV12-4	TRBJ2-1	.	many
TGTGCCAGCAGTTTGACGACATTGAACGAAGCTTTCTTT	CASSLTTLNEAFF	13	TRBV12-3/TRBV12-4	TRBJ1-1	.	many